The source of this T cell receptor beta chain is a study of Ad26.COV2.S vaccination and SARS-CoV-2 variants. Clones were sequenced by immunoSEQ multiplex PCR, and TCRdb holds only the in-frame ones, with some missing. There are about 250,000 clones in the sample; roughly 86% occur only once, and roughly 3.5% lies in the top ten. V was pared by 5 bases and J by 6 bases, with 10 bases between. This CDR3 spans 13 amino acids. Germline V gene data show CDR1 as LGHNT and CDR2 as FRNRAP. Treatment meaning: roughly 19 received Ad26.COV2.S at low or high dose, single or two shots; about 5 received placebo; per-sample allocation not given. The samples were gathered on day 63 after the first injection of vaccine or placebo. This clone was seen once.

The origin of this receptor is a person between 18 and 59 years old who received the Ad26.COV2.S COVID-19 vaccine or a placebo. This chain links TRBV12-5 with TRBJ2-2; D is ambiguous. The material was peripheral blood, obtained in a trial of Ad26.COV2.S vaccine versus placebo. The CDR3 here is CASGILNAGELFF. The CDR3 DNA sequence: TGTGCTAGTGGTATCCTCAATGCCGGGGAGCTGTTTTTT.